This TCR beta chain comes out of a study of cytomegalovirus exposure and HLA in healthy donors. Notes on the study in general: Reported findings show TCR beta sequences accurately forecast HLA-A and HLA-B alleles in most subjects.

A multiplex PCR was run with 60 Vbeta primers and 13 Jbeta primers. This table comes from immunoSEQ multiplex PCR, and its TCRdb copy is limited to in-frame clones, with some not included. The sample yields under 200,000 clones, 65% to 70% seen once. With respect to this clone: Its antigen is still unknown.

Germline V gene sequence: CDR1 MNHEY, CDR2 SMNVEV (reference sequence). V gave up 6 bases and J gave up 6 bases; unmatched junction bases: 7. This CDR3 spans 13 amino acids. Sequenced input: PBMCs. The V and J genes are TRBV27 and TRBJ1-2; 7 positions agree with TRBD1. The clonotype comes from a woman between 18 and 29 years old in good health and CMV-seropositive. In nucleotides, the CDR3 is TGTGCCAGCAGCAGGGACAGAGAACATGGCTACACCTTC. Residues: CASSRDREHGYTF.